The 17 T cell receptor beta chains below come from one sample, sequenced in a study of control samples from healthy donors and cancer patients. TCRdb's copy holds only in-frame clones and misses some; the assay was immunoSEQ multiplex PCR. Here the sample spans roughly 130,000 clones, 91% being singletons. The sequencing input was blood. These receptors were collected from a man between 18 and 35 years old in good health.

This clone was recorded only once. V is TRBV11-1 and J is TRBJ1-1; unclear D gene. Trimming cost V 5 bases and J 3 bases, with 10 bases left between them. The germline V gene encodes CDR1 SGHAT and CDR2 FQDESV (reference sequence). This CDR3 comprises 13 residues. CDR3 DNA sequence: TGTGCCAGCAGCCGTGGACGGTACACTGAAGCTTTCTTT. Protein sequence: CASSRGRYTEAFF.

This clone appeared a single time. The CDR3 sequence: CASSDLGHLNEQFF. The CDR3 bases are TGTGCCAGCAGTGATCTGGGCCACCTAAATGAGCAGTTCTTC. The chain carries TRBV25-1 and TRBJ2-1; D remains ambiguous. The CDR3 has 14 residues. With 3 bases removed from V and 7 bases from J, the gap between germline ends came to 13 bases. Germline CDR1 reads MGHDK; CDR2 reads SYGVNS.

The V gene is TRBV5-8, the J gene TRBJ1-1; 7 nucleotides match TRBD1. CDR3 size: 12 residues. The germline gives CDR1 SGHTS, CDR2 YDEGEE. V was pared by 4 bases and J by 9 bases, with 6 bases of the junction left unmatched. The CDR3: CASSLGRGQAFF. As DNA, the CDR3 is TGTGCCAGCAGCCTGGGAAGGGGGCAAGCTTTCTTT. Using reference TRBV5-8 and TRBJ1-1 for the parts outside the CDR3, the full variable domain is EAGVTQSPTHLIKTRGQQATLRCSPISGHTSVYWYQQALGLGLQFLLWYDEGEERNRGNFPPRFSGRQFPNYSSELNVNALELEDSALYLCASSLGRGQAFFGQGTRLTVV.

For this clone: One junction end disagrees with the germline gene, perhaps due to a read error. V and J are TRBV16 and TRBJ1-5; D uncertain. The germline V gene encodes CDR1 KGHSY and CDR2 FQNENV. There are 15 residues in the CDR3. The CDR3 protein is CASSRSAGSYQPQHF. CDR3 nucleotide sequence: TGTGCCAGCAGCCGGAGCGCGGGTAGCTATCAGCCCCAGCATTTT.

The genes are TRBV19 and TRBJ1-5; D call uncertain. Germline assignment: CDR1 LNHDA and CDR2 SQIVND (reference sequence). This CDR3 contains 15 residues. Trimming shortened V by 7 bases and J by 2 bases, and 15 bases separated the two germline ends. In DNA form, the CDR3 reads TGTGCCAGTAACCCGCGGTGGGAGGGCAATCAGCCCCAGCATTTT. This sequence encodes CASNPRWEGNQPQHF.

The sample holds one count of this clone. The chain is built from TRBV25-1 and TRBJ2-6; 7 positions match TRBD2. From germline, CDR1 is MGHDK and CDR2 SYGVNS. V was pared by 5 bases and J by 2 bases, with 0 bases of the junction left unmatched. This CDR3 region has 14 residues. CDR3 bases: TGTGCCAGCAGTCGGGGGGCTGGGGCCAACGTCCTGACTTTC. Amino acid sequence: CASSRGAGANVLTF.

This clone was counted a few times. The rearrangement links TRBV5-4 to TRBJ1-2; 8 bases align to TRBD1. The CDR3 is 17 amino acids. Looked up from germline, CDR1 is SGHNT and CDR2 is YYREEE (reference sequence). Losses at the gene ends were 0 bases for V and 3 bases for J; bases not matched to a gene: 10. CDR3 protein: CASSLEGVRGLDYGYTF. The CDR3, as DNA: TGTGCCAGCAGCTTGGAGGGGGTCAGGGGGCTTGACTATGGCTACACCTTC.

This clone was counted a single time. The chain recombines TRBV6-5 with TRBJ1-2; tentatively, D is TRBD1 (5 bases). Trimming removed 2 bases at V and 5 bases at J, with 9 bases between. From germline, CDR1 is MNHEY and CDR2 SVGAGI. The CDR3 is 13 residues long. Written as DNA, the CDR3 is TGTGCCAGCAGTTACGCCAGGGAATATGGCTACACCTTC. This codes for CASSYAREYGYTF.

This chain's CDR3 is CASSPRVGETQYF. The CDR3 nucleotides are TGTGCCAGCAGCCCCAGGGTCGGAGAGACCCAGTACTTC. This sequence joins TRBV7-3 and TRBJ2-5, with a weak D call TRBD1 (5 bases). V gave up 5 bases and J gave up 4 bases, with 11 bases separating them. CDR1 and CDR2 from the germline V gene are SGHTA and FQGTGA. The CDR3 runs to 13 residues.

The genes are TRBV7-9 and TRBJ1-4; no clear D. V gave up 3 bases and J gave up 5 bases, with 7 bases separating them. CDR1 is SEHNR and CDR2 is FQNEAQ in the germline V gene (reference sequence). The CDR3 length is 13 residues. CDR3 loop: CASSFPPNEKLFF. The CDR3 DNA follows: TGTGCCAGCAGCTTTCCGCCCAATGAAAAACTGTTTTTT. Full variable domain (remainder filled in from reference TRBV7-9 and TRBJ1-4): DTGVSQNPRHKITKRGQNVTFRCDPISEHNRLYWYRQTLGQGPEFLTYFQNEAQLEKSRLLSDRFSAERPKGSFSTLEIQRTEQGDSAMYLCASSFPPNEKLFFGSGTQLSVL.

The chain recombines TRBV7-2 with TRBJ2-7; TRBD2 aligns across 10 bases. Germline-derived CDR1 and CDR2 are SGHTA and FQGNSA. V lost 3 bases and J lost 6; bases outside the gene matches: 2. CDR3 length: 13 residues. The CDR3 coding sequence is TGTGCCAGCAGCTTCTTAGCGGGAGGCGAGCAGTACTTC. Its translation: CASSFLAGGEQYF.

J is TRBJ1-5 and V is TRBV4-1, with 10 bases aligning to TRBD1. The trim removed 3 bases at V and 0 bases at J, leaving 5 bases unmatched. This CDR3 region has 17 residues. Germline values: CDR1 MGHRA, CDR2 YSYEKL. The CDR3 DNA follows: TGCGCCAGCAGCCAGGGGACAGGGGCTGTTAGCAATCAGCCCCAGCATTTT. It yields the protein CASSQGTGAVSNQPQHF.

The V call is TRBV6-1, the J call TRBJ1-6; weak D call: TRBD1 (5 bases). The V end was cut by 2 bases, the J end by 12 bases, with 8 bases between. The V gene's germline CDR1 is MNHNS and CDR2 SASEGT. The CDR3 has 12 residues. CDR3 amino acids: CASSEWRGPLHF. CDR3 coding DNA: TGTGCCAGCAGTGAATGGAGGGGACCCCTCCACTTT.

The J gene is TRBJ1-2, the V gene TRBV5-4; tentatively, D is TRBD1 (5 bases). V was shortened by 2 bases and J by 2 bases, with 13 bases between the two germline ends. The V gene's germline CDR1 is SGHNT and CDR2 YYREEE (reference sequence). This CDR3 has 15 residues. DNA for the CDR3: TGTGCCAGCAGCTTAAGCGGGGCAGGGAACTATGGCTACACCTTC. This sequence encodes CASSLSGAGNYGYTF.

The V gene is TRBV10-3, the J gene TRBJ1-4; TRBD1 matches at 11 bases. V gave up 5 bases and J gave up 10 bases; unmatched junction bases: 18. Germline V gene data show CDR1 as ENHRY and CDR2 as SYGVKD. The CDR3 length is 18 residues. Here the CDR3 reads CAISTRDRGMNSSGKLFF. For the CDR3, the DNA is TGTGCCATCAGTACCCGGGACAGGGGGATGAATTCTAGTGGAAAACTGTTTTTT.

The gene calls are TRBV6-5 and TRBJ1-6; D remains ambiguous. V dropped 6 bases and J dropped 5 bases, with 8 bases sitting between them. From germline, CDR1 is MNHEY and CDR2 SVGAGI. The CDR3 sequence is 13 residues long. The CDR3 is CASRRGDNSPLHF. The DNA of the CDR3 is TGTGCCAGCAGACGAGGTGATAATTCACCCCTCCACTTT.

This clone was detected only once. The chain joins TRBV2 to TRBJ1-1; D possibly corresponds to TRBD1 (5 bases). Germline CDR1 is SNHLY and CDR2 is FYNNEI. Trimming pared 5 bases from V and 1 base from J, leaving 8 bases between. CDR3 length equals 13 residues. The chain's CDR3 is CASSTGRNTEAFF. The CDR3 coding sequence is TGTGCCAGCAGTACAGGCCGGAACACTGAAGCTTTCTTT.